The clone carrying this T cell receptor (beta chain) has ten or more counts. Scientists amplified the TCR beta CDR3 regions from RNA transcripts. HTBI-primed first-round RT-PCR preceded second-round multiplex PCR. MiXCR, run by TCRdb on the multiplex PCR reads, gives a single entry per CDR3 protein. Seen here are some 410,000 distinct CDR3 sequences, under 25% observed once, and the top ten hold under 3%. Hyperthyroidism patients had new diagnoses, durations under 2 months, and ages of 18 to 65. The data originate from a study of Graves' ophthalmopathy and Graves' hyperthyroidism. The CDR3 is 13 amino acids. With 2 bases removed from V and 4 bases from J, the gap between germline ends came to 12 bases. Germline CDR1 is DFQATT and CDR2 is SNEGSKA (reference sequence).

The specimen sequenced was peripheral blood. The V and J genes are TRBV20-1 and TRBJ2-7, with D tentatively TRBD2 (5 bases). The sequence came from a woman younger than 35 with stable Graves' hyperthyroidism. The CDR3: CSARSGFDYEQYF. The CDR3 DNA sequence: TGCAGTGCTAGATCGGGGTTCGATTACGAGCAGTACTTC.